This T cell receptor (beta chain) came from a study of blood T cell repertoires in COVID-19. Study summary: There were acute and convalescent COVID-19 samples, and they came from the United States, Italy and Spain.

In the study's own analysis: Estimates of nucleated cell counts were drawn from the amplification of reference gene primers. This table comes from immunoSEQ multiplex PCR, and its TCRdb copy is limited to in-frame clones, with some not included. Clone size and the V and J calls come from that table; the DNA yielded D and trimming. This table has 200,000 to 300,000 clones, around 88% appearing once. The sample comprised peripheral blood. The sequence came from a young man with active or convalescent COVID-19.

This CDR3 reads CASSGTPSYNEQFF. CDR3 sequence (DNA): TGTGCCAGCAGTGGGACACCCTCCTACAATGAGCAGTTCTTC. This chain uses TRBV28 with TRBJ2-1; tentative D call: TRBD1 (6 bases). The length of the CDR3 is 14 residues. Germline lookup yields CDR1 MDHEN and CDR2 SYDVKM. The V gene lost 5 bases and the J gene lost 0 bases, with 8 bases spanning the gap.